One T cell receptor (beta chain) is described in this entry. The CDR3 has 11 amino acids. Germline V gene data show CDR1 as SNHLY and CDR2 as FYNNEI. This specimen comes from a study of cytomegalovirus exposure and HLA in healthy donors. The PCR made use of 60 Vbeta and 13 Jbeta primers. TCRdb's copy holds only in-frame clones and misses some; the assay was immunoSEQ multiplex PCR. Here the sample spans roughly 180,000 clones, 80% to 90% being singletons. What was sequenced was PBMCs. The V gene is TRBV2, the J gene TRBJ2-5; unclear D gene. The DNA end lines up better with TRBJ2-7; the J call may be wrong. The clonotype originates from a male donor in good health and CMV-seronegative. In DNA form, the CDR3 reads TGTGCCAGCAGTGCGCTTACCGAGCAGTACTTC. This encodes CASSALTEQYF.